This is a list of T cell receptor beta chains from one sample in a study of OX40 agonist ivuxolimab in advanced cancers. Sequencing was performed with immunoSEQ multiplex PCR; in TCRdb, only in-frame clones are kept and a portion is missing. The repertoire holds 76,000 or so clones, with 86% as singletons. The source was CD4+ or CD8+ T cells sorted from blood, collected in a trial of the OX40 agonist ivuxolimab. These receptors all come from an adult with an advanced solid tumor such as melanoma, head and neck, liver or kidney cancer. Each CDR3 is given with its conserved first and last residue. The D gene is left open where the match is weak. Clone size is shown for a subset of rows, as once, few, many or a class of expanded clone.

V	length	D	size	J	CDR3	DNA
TRBV6-6	13	.	.	TRBJ1-1	CASSYSRNTEAFF	TGTGCCAGCAGTTACTCGCGGAACACTGAAGCTTTCTTT
TRBV10-2	12	.	.	TRBJ1-2	CASRPLGDGYTF	TGCGCCAGCCGTCCCCTCGGGGACGGCTACACCTTC
TRBV9	12	.	.	TRBJ1-3	CASESDGNTIYF	TGTGCCAGCGAGTCGGATGGAAACACCATATATTTT
TRBV7-3	13	.	once	TRBJ2-1	CASSFRSPNEQFF	TGTGCCAGCAGCTTCCGATCCCCCAATGAGCAGTTCTTC
TRBV28	18	.	few	TRBJ2-6	CASRNPAGSSSGANVLTF	TGTGCCAGCAGGAACCCAGCAGGTTCTTCCTCTGGGGCCAACGTCCTGACTTTC
TRBV28	11	.	.	TRBJ2-1	CASSLDNEQFF	TGTGCCAGCAGTTTAGACAATGAGCAGTTCTTC
TRBV25-1	14	TRBD1	.	TRBJ2-7	CASSARTGTYEQYF	TGTGCCAGCAGTGCAAGGACAGGGACTTACGAGCAGTACTTC
TRBV7-2	14	.	.	TRBJ1-1	CASSLVAVGTEAFF	TGTGCCAGCAGCTTAGTTGCAGTTGGCACTGAAGCTTTCTTT
TRBV4-3	14	.	.	TRBJ2-7	CASSQGLAGYEQYF	TGCGCCAGCAGCCAAGGCCTAGCTGGCTACGAGCAGTACTTC
TRBV2	13	.	.	TRBJ1-1	CASSEQVNTEAFF	TGTGCCAGCAGTGAACAGGTAAACACTGAAGCTTTCTTT
TRBV7-2	14	.	.	TRBJ1-5	CASSLGDDNQPQHF	TGTGCCAGCAGCCTGGGGGACGACAATCAGCCCCAGCATTTT
TRBV5-1	14	TRBD1	.	TRBJ2-7	CASSLQGADYEQYF	TGCGCCAGCAGCTTGCAGGGGGCGGACTACGAGCAGTACTTC
TRBV5-4	14	.	.	TRBJ1-2	CASSSLTASYGYTF	TGTGCCAGCAGCTCGCTTACAGCCTCCTATGGCTACACCTTC
TRBV18	16	.	.	TRBJ1-5	CASSRGVGREDQPQHF	TGTGCCAGCTCCAGAGGGGTAGGGAGGGAGGATCAGCCCCAGCATTTT
TRBV5-6	14	.	.	TRBJ2-5	CASSGTGYQETQYF	TGTGCCAGCAGCGGAACCGGGTACCAAGAGACCCAGTACTTC
TRBV18	14	.	.	TRBJ2-5	CASSPELGEETQYF	TGTGCCAGCTCACCAGAGTTGGGAGAAGAGACCCAGTACTTC
TRBV2	12	.	.	TRBJ2-3	CASRYLPGKKDF	TGTGCCAGCCGTTACCTTCCGGGCAAGAAGGATTTT
TRBV10-3	14	.	.	TRBJ2-1	CAISERPVGDEQFF	TGTGCCATCAGTGAGAGACCCGTCGGCGATGAGCAGTTCTTC
TRBV28	13	.	.	TRBJ1-2	CASSPSGGYGYTF	TGTGCCAGCAGTCCTAGTGGGGGTTATGGCTACACCTTC
TRBV5-8	14	TRBD2	few	TRBJ2-5	CASSPSGVHETQYF	TGTGCCAGCAGCCCCAGCGGGGTTCACGAGACCCAGTACTTC
TRBV20-1	11	.	.	TRBJ2-1	CSARGFNEQFF	TGCAGTGCTAGAGGGTTCAATGAGCAGTTCTTC
TRBV7-9	16	.	.	TRBJ1-1	CASSHRSRGLGTEAFF	TGTGCCAGCAGCCACCGGTCGCGCGGATTGGGCACTGAAGCTTTCTTT
TRBV10-3	17	TRBD1	.	TRBJ1-2	CAISAGTAGRADYGYTF	TGTGCCATCAGTGCCGGGACAGCCGGTAGGGCGGACTACGGCTACACCTTC
TRBV27	13	.	.	TRBJ2-4	CASRKIAKNIQYF	TGTGCCAGCAGGAAGATAGCCAAAAACATTCAGTACTTC
TRBV6-1	14	.	.	TRBJ1-2	CASSDGGGTYGYTF	TGTGCCAGCAGTGATGGGGGAGGGACCTATGGCTACACCTTC
TRBV5-4	15	TRBD1	.	TRBJ2-2	CASSMGQGNTGELFF	TGTGCCAGCAGCATGGGACAGGGAAACACCGGGGAGCTGTTTTTT
TRBV5-1	12	.	.	TRBJ2-3	CASSFLTDTQYF	TGCGCCAGCAGCTTCCTCACAGATACGCAGTATTTT
TRBV4-3	15	TRBD1	once	TRBJ1-1	CASSRGTGRMSEAFF	TGCGCCAGCAGCCGCGGGACAGGGCGTATGTCTGAAGCTTTCTTT
TRBV6-1	13	.	.	TRBJ2-1	CASSVVQGNEQFF	TGTGCCAGCAGTGTAGTACAGGGCAATGAGCAGTTCTTC
TRBV28	15	.	once	TRBJ2-2	CASSQVGGRSGELFF	TGTGCCAGCAGCCAGGTCGGGGGGCGGAGCGGGGAGCTGTTTTTT
TRBV15	14	.	.	TRBJ1-5	CATQVNSLNQPQHF	TGTGCCACCCAGGTGAACAGCTTAAATCAGCCCCAGCATTTT
TRBV7-2	15	.	.	TRBJ1-1	CASSLVSGLNTEAFF	TGTGCCAGCAGCTTAGTTTCAGGTCTGAACACTGAAGCTTTCTTT
TRBV7-2	14	.	.	TRBJ1-1	CASSAQHMNTEAFF	TGTGCCAGCAGCGCACAGCACATGAACACTGAAGCTTTCTTT
TRBV19	14	.	.	TRBJ1-2	CASIGGSANYGYTF	TGTGCCAGTATAGGGGGATCCGCTAACTATGGCTACACCTTC
TRBV28	13	TRBD2	.	TRBJ2-1	CATRDYAFGEQFF	TGTGCCACCCGGGACTACGCCTTTGGTGAGCAGTTCTTC
TRBV19	15	.	.	TRBJ1-6	CASSIYRTADSPLHF	TGTGCCAGTAGTATATACAGGACAGCTGATTCACCCCTCCACTTT
TRBV15	16	.	.	TRBJ1-4	CATSRESHEGGEKLFF	TGTGCCACCAGCAGAGAGTCGCATGAGGGAGGCGAAAAACTGTTTTTT
TRBV15	13	TRBD1	.	TRBJ1-5	CATSPDRDQPQHF	TGTGCCACCAGCCCGGACAGGGATCAGCCCCAGCATTTT
TRBV9	16	TRBD1	.	TRBJ2-1	CASSFEDRGFYNEQFF	TGTGCCAGCAGCTTCGAGGACAGGGGTTTCTACAATGAGCAGTTCTTC
TRBV19	14	TRBD1	.	TRBJ1-1	CASSLGQGNTEAFF	TGTGCCAGTAGTTTGGGACAGGGGAACACTGAAGCTTTCTTT
TRBV2	15	TRBD1	.	TRBJ2-5	CASSERTGAKRAQYF	TGTGCCAGCAGTGAAAGGACAGGGGCCAAGCGGGCCCAGTACTTC
TRBV28	16	.	few	TRBJ1-1	CASSLDTPKGNTEAFF	TGTGCCAGCAGTTTGGACACTCCGAAGGGGAACACTGAAGCTTTCTTT
TRBV13	17	TRBD2	once	TRBJ2-3	CASSLGGGASGTDTQYF	TGTGCCAGCAGCTTAGGCGGGGGGGCATCAGGCACAGATACGCAGTATTTT
TRBV18	16	.	.	TRBJ2-7	CASSSSGTFSSYEQYF	TGTGCCAGCTCGTCAAGCGGGACATTTAGCTCCTACGAGCAGTACTTC
TRBV7-2	16	.	few	TRBJ2-5	CASSPRQLRGQETQYF	TGTGCCAGCAGCCCCCGACAGCTTAGGGGACAAGAGACCCAGTACTTC
TRBV9	15	.	.	TRBJ1-3	CASSVEGYSGNTIYF	TGTGCCAGCAGCGTAGAGGGATACTCTGGAAACACCATATATTTT
TRBV14	16	TRBD2	.	TRBJ2-5	CASSQGLAGGRETQYF	TGTGCCAGCAGCCAAGGACTAGCGGGGGGACGAGAGACCCAGTACTTC
TRBV30	14	TRBD2	few	TRBJ2-7	CAWKLGGVSYEQYF	TGTGCCTGGAAATTGGGGGGGGTCTCCTACGAGCAGTACTTC
TRBV11-3	15	.	.	TRBJ1-5	CASSVIAGGRQPQHF	TGTGCCAGCAGCGTCATAGCGGGAGGTCGTCAGCCCCAGCATTTT
TRBV18	13	.	.	TRBJ2-1	CASSPGLYNEQFF	TGTGCCAGCTCCCCAGGATTATACAATGAGCAGTTCTTC